This T cell receptor (beta chain) is from a study of neurological immune-mediated disorders. From the 5' RACE reads, TCRdb called clonotypes with MiXCR, one entry per CDR3 protein. Among 25,000 to 40,000 distinct CDR3 sequences listed, 1.5% were seen once. General observations from the study: One related-CDR3 cluster, which may be a signature, held the repertoires of 18 of 34 multiple sclerosis patients after phylogenetic grouping.

CDR1 and CDR2 from the germline V gene are SGHVS and FNYEAQ. This CDR3 contains 17 residues. V lost 2 bases to trimming and J lost 3 bases; unmatched junction nucleotides: 9. This clonotype was seen a handful of times. What it recognizes is unknown. The sequencing input was PBMCs. The origin of this receptor is a woman aged 25-40 years with multiple sclerosis. The chain is built from TRBV7-6 and TRBJ1-1, with 10 positions matching TRBD1. As DNA, the CDR3 is TGTGCCAGCAGCTTATTCCATCTAGGGACAGGGGACACTGAAGCTTTCTTT. It specifies CASSLFHLGTGDTEAFF.